These 5 T cell receptor beta chains were all obtained from the same sample, sequenced in a study of Tregs in tolerant kidney transplant recipients. TCRdb's table, derived via immunoSEQ multiplex PCR, lists solely in-frame clones and lacks some. The profile shows approximately 60,000 clones, more than 75% of them singletons. Related graft donors supplied nonmyeloablative bone marrow transplants, and mixed chimerism was transient. Specimen: CD4+ T cells from blood (PBMCs), collected 6 months after the transplant. The receptors were gathered from a human patient who received a combined kidney and bone marrow transplant. Some T cells may originate from the graft donor.

V usage is TRBV7-3 and J usage is TRBJ2-5, with D perhaps TRBD1 (5 bases). The germline CDR1 and CDR2 sequences are SGHTA and FQGTGA. Between the trimmed V and J ends, which lost 5 bases and 5 bases, there was a span of 12 bases. This CDR3 comprises 13 residues. CDR3 DNA: TGTGCCAGCAGCCCTCAGGGTAGTGAGACCCAGTACTTC. It translates to CASSPQGSETQYF. The whole variable domain, remainder taken from reference TRBV7-3 and TRBJ2-5, is GAGVSQTPSNKVTEKGKYVELRCDPISGHTALYWYRQSLGQGPEFLIYFQGTGAADDSGLPNDRFFAVRPEGSVSTLKIQRTERGDSAVYLCASSPQGSETQYFGPGTRLLVL.

The chain recombines TRBV7-9 with TRBJ2-2; D possibly corresponds to TRBD2 (6 bases). CDR1 is SEHNR and CDR2 is FQNEAQ in the germline V gene (reference sequence). The CDR3 covers 15 residues. The germline V and J ends were trimmed by 6 bases and 3 bases, with 14 bases remaining between them. CDR3 sequence reads: CASRSRDSYTGELFF. In nucleotides, the CDR3 is TGTGCCAGCAGATCCAGGGACTCCTACACCGGGGAGCTGTTTTTT.

The V gene is TRBV19, the J gene TRBJ1-6, with 8 bases matching TRBD1. V lost 2 bases, J lost 9 bases, and 9 bases stayed unmatched. CDR1 and CDR2 from the germline V gene are LNHDA and SQIVND (reference sequence). The CDR3 is 16 amino acids. The CDR3 here is CASSISAGTGFSPLHF. In DNA form, the CDR3 reads TGTGCCAGTAGTATATCGGCCGGGACAGGTTTTTCACCCCTCCACTTT.

The rearrangement links TRBV18 to TRBJ2-2, with D perhaps TRBD2 (6 bases). This CDR3 has 15 amino acids. Trimming took off 3 bases at V and 5 bases at J, with 13 bases between the two ends. The V gene's germline CDR1 is KGHSH and CDR2 LQKENI. The CDR3 sequence is CASSPPSAQTGELFF. The CDR3 bases are TGTGCCAGCTCACCCCCTAGCGCTCAAACCGGGGAGCTGTTTTTT.

V and J are TRBV13 and TRBJ2-5; TRBD1 matches at 7 bases. Per the germline V gene, CDR1 is PRHDT and CDR2 is FYEKMQ (reference sequence). Trimming at V came to 6 bases and at J to 7 bases, leaving 8 bases not matched to a gene. This CDR3 is built from 13 residues. The CDR3 region has the DNA TGTGCCAGCAGTACGACAGGGAGTGGGACCCAGTACTTC. As protein: CASSTTGSGTQYF. The whole variable domain, remainder taken from reference TRBV13 and TRBJ2-5, is AAGVIQSPRHLIKEKRETATLKCYPIPRHDTVYWYQQGPGQDPQFLISFYEKMQSDKGSIPDRFSAQQFSDYHSELNMSSLELGDSALYFCASSTTGSGTQYFGPGTRLLVL.